Listed here are 10 T cell receptor beta chains from one sample, sequenced in a study of T-cell memory formation after mild COVID-19. TCRdb reprocessed the 5' RACE reads via MiXCR and lists one record per CDR3 protein. The sample includes about 60,000 distinct CDR3 sequences, roughly an eighth of them seen just once. The specimen was PBMCs or a T cell subset sorted from them (not recorded which). Source of these receptors: a man aged 18 to 30 who had mild COVID-19 (a few samples of this study predate the infection). Cell type and time point are not known.

This clonotype appeared many times. CDR3 DNA sequence: TGTGCCACCAGTGATCAGGTGGATCCAGATACGCAGTATTTT. This encodes CATSDQVDPDTQYF. The V and J genes are TRBV24-1 and TRBJ2-3; D is unresolved. The V end lost 3 bases, the J end lost 4 bases, and 10 bases lay between the germline ends. This CDR3 has 14 amino acids. The germline V gene encodes CDR1 KGHDR and CDR2 SFDVKD.

The chain carries TRBV20-1 and TRBJ1-2; perhaps TRBD1 as D (5 bases). The CDR3 loop spans 14 amino acids. CDR1 DFQATT and CDR2 SNEGSKA come from the germline V gene (reference sequence). V was cut by 4 bases and J by 0 bases, with 12 bases left in between. The CDR3 loop reads CSATFPGANYGYTF. The CDR3 region has the DNA TGCAGTGCTACGTTTCCGGGGGCTAACTATGGCTACACCTTC.

This clonotype came up a few times. This rearrangement joins TRBV4-3 to TRBJ1-1; TRBD1 aligns across 7 bases. The CDR3 contains 15 residues. V gave up 2 bases and J gave up 10 bases; unmatched junction bases: 13. Germline V gene sequence: CDR1 LGHNA, CDR2 YSLEER. DNA of the CDR3: TGCGCCAGCAGCCAATCAGAGACAGGGACCGGGCGAGCTTTCTTT. Protein sequence: CASSQSETGTGRAFF.

A few counts support this clonotype. The CDR3, as DNA: TGTGCCACCAGTTTAGACAGGATGGACAATGAGCAGTTCTTC. It specifies CATSLDRMDNEQFF. The chain couples TRBV24-1 to TRBJ2-1, with D possibly matching TRBD1 (6 bases). The V and J ends lost 6 bases and 5 bases respectively, with 13 bases between them. CDR3 length equals 14 residues. CDR1 KGHDR and CDR2 SFDVKD come from the germline V gene.

The chain links TRBV2 to TRBJ1-5; 7 bases match TRBD1. The CDR3 covers 15 residues. Per germline, CDR1 SNHLY and CDR2 FYNNEI. Germline trimming cut 4 bases from V and 1 base from J; bases unmatched to any gene: 4. The DNA for the CDR3 is TGTGCCAGCAGTGCGCAGGGGGGCAGCAATCAGCCCCAGCATTTT. Translated, it gives CASSAQGGSNQPQHF.

V and J are TRBV6-5 and TRBJ2-2; D is unresolved. The germline CDR1 and CDR2 sequences are MNHEY and SVGAGI. Trimming left V 6 bases short and J 6 bases short, with 17 bases between. The CDR3 length is 15 residues. CDR3 coding DNA: TGTGCCAGCAGGAAGACCGCTGCCTGGGCCGGGGAGCTGTTTTTT. It specifies CASRKTAAWAGELFF.

This clonotype was detected only a few times. The chain employs TRBV7-3 and TRBJ1-6; possibly TRBD1 for D (6 bases). Between the trimmed V and J ends, which lost 0 bases and 10 bases, there was a span of 10 bases. The CDR3 extends over 14 amino acids. Germline loops: CDR1 SGHTA, CDR2 FQGTGA. The CDR3 spells CASSLTGGESPLHF. The CDR3 DNA reads TGTGCCAGCAGCTTAACAGGGGGGGAATCACCCCTCCACTTT. Full variable domain (outside the CDR3, taken from reference TRBV7-3 and TRBJ1-6): GAGVSQTPSNKVTEKGKYVELRCDPISGHTALYWYRQSLGQGPEFLIYFQGTGAADDSGLPNDRFFAVRPEGSVSTLKIQRTERGDSAVYLCASSLTGGESPLHFGNGTRLTVT.

This clonotype was seen a handful of times. This rearrangement joins TRBV30 to TRBJ1-1; D is unclear. Per germline, CDR1 GTSNPN and CDR2 SVGIG (reference sequence). Between the trimmed V and J ends, which lost 1 base and 1 base, there was a span of 10 bases. The CDR3 runs 14 residues. For the CDR3, the DNA is TGTGCCTGGAGTGATGGAGGAAAGAACACTGAAGCTTTCTTT. Protein product: CAWSDGGKNTEAFF.

This clonotype was seen a handful of times. This CDR3 is CASSIGVSTEAFF. The CDR3 DNA sequence: TGTGCCAGCAGCATAGGGGTGAGCACTGAAGCTTTCTTT. This chain joins TRBV11-2 and TRBJ1-1, with a weak D call TRBD1 (5 bases). This CDR3 region has 13 residues. Germline V gene sequence: CDR1 SGHAT, CDR2 FQNNGV. V lost 5 bases and J 4 bases, leaving 11 bases between the germline ends.

The V call is TRBV5-1, the J call TRBJ2-3; D is unresolved. The CDR3 has 14 amino acids. V lost 2 bases and J 1 base, leaving 8 bases between the germline ends. Germline assignment: CDR1 SGHRS and CDR2 YFSETQ. Written as DNA, the CDR3 is TGCGCCAGCAGCTTACCCCAAGGCACAGATACGCAGTATTTT. Amino acids: CASSLPQGTDTQYF.